This T cell receptor (beta chain) was documented in a study of Ad26.COV2.S vaccination and SARS-CoV-2 variants. Study-wide background: The vaccine Ad26.COV2.S was put into the muscle once, or twice with 56 days between.

Study outcomes and limitations: Possible underestimation of total T cell responses by the TCR breadth and depth analyses was noted. Post-vaccination spike-specific CD8+ and CD4+ T cell responses reportedly had substantial breadth. Relative to placebo recipients, vaccine recipients exhibited elevated spike-specific TCR breadth.

For this clone: Its target is not known.

The treatment is: over 15 received Ad26.COV2.S at low or high dose, single or two shots; about 5 received placebo; per-sample allocation not given. Sampling happened 63 days after the first vaccine or placebo injection. Repertoires were generated with immunoSEQ multiplex PCR, while TCRdb's copy carries only in-frame clones and drops some. The repertoire holds roughly 400,000 clones, with around 92% as singletons. V was shortened by 1 base and J by 2 bases, with 9 bases between the two germline ends. CDR1 and CDR2 (germline): LNHNV, YYDKDF (reference sequence). The CDR3 loop spans 14 amino acids. The sequence derives from a person aged 18-60 years who received the Ad26.COV2.S COVID-19 vaccine or a placebo. The chain recombines TRBV15 with TRBJ2-7; D is undetermined. The material sequenced was peripheral blood, taken in a trial of Ad26.COV2.S vaccine versus placebo. CDR3 DNA: TGTGCCACCAGCAGAGTGTCAGCGCCCTACGAGCAGTACTTC. This sequence encodes CATSRVSAPYEQYF.